The TCR beta chain under discussion was sequenced for a study of T cells in Graves' hyperthyroidism and ophthalmopathy. TCR beta CDR3 regions were amplified from RNA. The HTBI primer set served for first-round RT-PCR of the TCR CDR3. TCRdb re-derived calls from the multiplex PCR reads in MiXCR, one entry per CDR3 protein. The data hold a few hundred thousand distinct CDR3 sequences, with around 13% observed a single time. Study results and caveats: Among thyroid clonotypes expanded above 0.001, most also appeared in blood.

This clonotype was seen many times. Its specificity is unknown. Fresh peripheral blood, 8 to 10 ml, was the source of the PBMCs. Sequencing used blood. This clonotype originated in a woman aged 25 to 39 with Graves' ophthalmopathy.

DNA of the CDR3: TGTGCCAGCGGAGATAGGACCTACAATGAGCAGTTCTTC. It encodes CASGDRTYNEQFF. The chain uses TRBV6-1 and TRBJ2-1; D gene ambiguous. Germline lookup yields CDR1 MNHNS and CDR2 SASEGT. V was clipped by 8 bases and J by 2 bases, with 10 bases between them. The CDR3 sequence is 13 residues long.